These 9 T cell receptor beta chains were sequenced from one sample in a study of molecular identifiers for immune sequencing clone quantification. TCRdb reprocessed the PCR reads via MiXCR and lists one record per CDR3 protein. Altogether about 510,000 distinct CDR3 sequences are present, under 30% being singletons, with the ten largest covering about 0.75%. Input material: naive CD8+ T cells from blood, with Jurkat cell RNA spiked in. Noted subset: FACS-sorted CD8+CD4-CCR7+CD45RA+ naive T cells. The receptors stem from a human donor in good health. Some libraries in this study had Jurkat cell RNA spiked in.

As to this clonotype: A junction end diverges from the germline sequence, so it may reflect a read error. The V gene is TRBV4-2, the J gene TRBJ1-1; 9 bases are a match to TRBD1. CDR1 and CDR2 from the germline V gene are LGHNA and YNFKEQ. The CDR3 covers 14 residues. The CDR3 here is CASSPRRTGAEASF. DNA for the CDR3: TGTGCCAGCAGCCCCCGTCGGACAGGGGCTGAAGCTTCCTTT.

There are many counts of this clonotype. CDR3 in DNA: TGTGCCAGCAGCCCCCACCCCTGGAACGAGCAGTACTTC. Its protein product is CASSPHPWNEQYF. The chain has TRBV14 and TRBJ2-7, with unresolved D. The CDR3 length is 13 residues. Germline V gene data show CDR1 as SGHDN and CDR2 as FVKESK. V was clipped by 4 bases and J by 5 bases, with 12 bases between them.

This clonotype was detected many times. The J gene is TRBJ2-3, the V gene TRBV6-2 or TRBV6-3; D gene uncertain. V gave up 2 bases and J gave up 5 bases, with 8 bases separating them. Looked up from germline, CDR1 is MNHEY and CDR2 is SVGEGT. This CDR3 is 13 amino acids long. The CDR3 region is CASSYGVGDTQYF. Here the CDR3 DNA reads TGTGCCAGCAGTTACGGAGTGGGAGATACGCAGTATTTT.

V gene TRBV12-5 combines with J gene TRBJ2-7; the D call may be TRBD1 or TRBD2 (6 bases each). This CDR3 has 14 amino acids. Germline values: CDR1 LGHNT, CDR2 FRNRAP. V was trimmed by 0 bases and J by 7 bases, leaving 13 bases between them. CDR3 region: CASGLVRGAEEQYF. DNA of the CDR3: TGTGCTAGTGGTTTGGTAAGGGGGGCCGAAGAGCAGTACTTC. Together with reference TRBV12-5 and TRBJ2-7, the CDR3 gives the full variable domain: DARVTQTPRHKVTEMGQEVTMRCQPILGHNTVFWYRQTMMQGLELLAYFRNRAPLDDSGMPKDRFSAEMPDATLATLKIQPSEPRDSAVYFCASGLVRGAEEQYFGPGTRLTVT.

This clonotype appeared a few times. The genes are TRBV2 and TRBJ1-2; D uncertain. This CDR3 region has 13 residues. Per germline, CDR1 SNHLY and CDR2 FYNNEI. The ends were cut back, 3 bases at V and 5 bases at J, with 10 bases in the middle. The DNA of the CDR3 is TGTGCCAGCAGTGATATTACAGAGTATGGCTACACCTTC. Translated: CASSDITEYGYTF.

The chain recombines TRBV12-3 or TRBV12-4 with TRBJ2-4; perhaps TRBD2 as D (5 bases). The CDR3 runs to 18 residues. V was pared by 3 bases and J by 9 bases, with 27 bases between. Here the CDR3 reads CASSFNGGRLKNIRIQYF. The CDR3 DNA follows: TGTGCCAGCAGTTTTAATGGCGGGCGACTCAAAAACATTCGCATTCAGTACTTC.

This clonotype showed up just a few times. The chain combines TRBV7-9 with TRBJ2-5, with TRBD2 matching 7 bases. Unmatched junction bases numbered 10, after V lost 4 bases and J lost 5 bases. The CDR3 consists of 15 residues. Germline V gene data show CDR1 as SEHNR and CDR2 as FQNEAQ (reference sequence). CDR3 in amino acids: CASSSPTSVAETQYF. The CDR3 DNA is TGTGCCAGCAGCTCCCCAACTAGCGTGGCCGAGACCCAGTACTTC.

There are a few counts of this clonotype. V and J are TRBV6-2 or TRBV6-3 and TRBJ1-1; D remains unclear. The germline gives CDR1 MNHEY, CDR2 SVGEGT. V was trimmed by 2 bases and J by 5 bases, leaving 12 bases between them. The CDR3 has 14 residues. The CDR3 DNA reads as TGTGCCAGCAGTTACGACAAACTGGGGACTGAAGCTTTCTTT. The encoded protein is CASSYDKLGTEAFF.

This clonotype has only one observation. The chain uses TRBV27 and TRBJ2-5; D remains unclear. The CDR3 totals 15 residues. Trimming took 6 bases from V and 2 from J, leaving 16 bases between them. In germline, CDR1 is MNHEY, CDR2 SMNVEV (reference sequence). DNA of the CDR3: TGTGCCAGCAGCCCCTGGTTTGCGCCTCAAGAGACCCAGTACTTC. It specifies CASSPWFAPQETQYF.